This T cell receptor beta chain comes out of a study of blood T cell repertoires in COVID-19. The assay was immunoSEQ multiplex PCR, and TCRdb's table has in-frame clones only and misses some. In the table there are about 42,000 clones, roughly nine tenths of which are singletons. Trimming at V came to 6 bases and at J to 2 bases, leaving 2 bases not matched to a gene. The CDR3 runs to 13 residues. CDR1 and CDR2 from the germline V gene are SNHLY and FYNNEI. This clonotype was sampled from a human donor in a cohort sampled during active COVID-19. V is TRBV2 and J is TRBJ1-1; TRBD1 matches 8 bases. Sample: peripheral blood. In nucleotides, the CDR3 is TGTGCCAGCAGCAGGGGGCTTAACACTGAAGCTTTCTTT. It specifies CASSRGLNTEAFF.